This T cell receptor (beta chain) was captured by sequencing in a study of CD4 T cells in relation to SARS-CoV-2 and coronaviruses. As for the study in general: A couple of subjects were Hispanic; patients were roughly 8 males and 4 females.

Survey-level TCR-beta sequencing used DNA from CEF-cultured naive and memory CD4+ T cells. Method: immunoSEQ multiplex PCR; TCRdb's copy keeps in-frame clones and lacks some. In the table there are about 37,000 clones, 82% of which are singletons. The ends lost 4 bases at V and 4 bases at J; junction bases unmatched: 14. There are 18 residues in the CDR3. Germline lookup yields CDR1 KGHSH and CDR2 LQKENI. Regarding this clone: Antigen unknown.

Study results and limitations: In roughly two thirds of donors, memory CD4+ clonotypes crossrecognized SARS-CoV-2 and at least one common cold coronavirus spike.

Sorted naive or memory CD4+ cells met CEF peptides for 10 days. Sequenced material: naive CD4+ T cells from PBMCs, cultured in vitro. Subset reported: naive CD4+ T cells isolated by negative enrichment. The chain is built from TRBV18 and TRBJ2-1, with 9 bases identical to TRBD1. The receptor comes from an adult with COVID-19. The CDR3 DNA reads TGTGCCAGCTCACTTGGGACAGGGACGATTCGGGGTTACAATGAGCAGTTCTTC. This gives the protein CASSLGTGTIRGYNEQFF.